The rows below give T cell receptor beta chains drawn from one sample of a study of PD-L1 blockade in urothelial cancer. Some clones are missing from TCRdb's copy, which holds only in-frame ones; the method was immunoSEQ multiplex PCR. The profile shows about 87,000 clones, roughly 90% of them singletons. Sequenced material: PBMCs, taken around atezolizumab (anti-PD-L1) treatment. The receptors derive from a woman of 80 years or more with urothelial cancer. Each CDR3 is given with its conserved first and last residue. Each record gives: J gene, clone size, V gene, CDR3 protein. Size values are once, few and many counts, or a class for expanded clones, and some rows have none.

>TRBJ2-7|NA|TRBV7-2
CASRGTSGASSYEQYF
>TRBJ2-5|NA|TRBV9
CASSVAGLPQETQYF
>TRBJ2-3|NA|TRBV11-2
CASSLEDSRDTQYF
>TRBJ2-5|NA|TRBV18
CASSTSGQETQYF
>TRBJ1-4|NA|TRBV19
CASSIRQTNEKLFF
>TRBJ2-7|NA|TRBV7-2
CASSEYGTSYEQYF
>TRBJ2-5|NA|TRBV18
CASSWTGSETQYF
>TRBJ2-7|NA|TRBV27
CASSLREGTYEQYF
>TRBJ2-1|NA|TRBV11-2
CASSLLMSRGSSYNEQFF
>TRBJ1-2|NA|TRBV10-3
CAISDGQGGYGYTF
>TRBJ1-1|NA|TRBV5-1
CASSTNQGRHTEAFF
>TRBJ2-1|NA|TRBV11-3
CASSPTREGEQFF
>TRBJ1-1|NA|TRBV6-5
CASSYGRGINTEAFF
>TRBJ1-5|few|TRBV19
CASSIRLQARQPQHF
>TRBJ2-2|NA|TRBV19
CASSMRGGGADTGELFF
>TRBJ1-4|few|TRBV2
CASTQARGLEKLFF
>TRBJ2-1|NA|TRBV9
CASSVALGRQGLQDEQFF
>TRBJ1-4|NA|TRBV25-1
CASRGGGVFYEKLFF
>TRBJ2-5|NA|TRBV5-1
CASSTGGFQETQYF
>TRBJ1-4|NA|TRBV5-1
CASSVGDSDEKLFF
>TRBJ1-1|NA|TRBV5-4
CASSRGQGASGTEAFF
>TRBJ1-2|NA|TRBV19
CASSNRDRDTYGYTF
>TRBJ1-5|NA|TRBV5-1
CASSSGQFGQPQHF
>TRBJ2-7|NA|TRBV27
CASSLGRERTGGPPYEQYF
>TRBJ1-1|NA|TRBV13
CASILWAGGSTEVFF
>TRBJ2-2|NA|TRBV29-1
CSVLSGFNTGELFF
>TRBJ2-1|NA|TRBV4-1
CASSQDWGLSRGHEQFF
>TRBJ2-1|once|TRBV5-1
CASSLTAGGRNEQFF
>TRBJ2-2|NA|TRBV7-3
CASSLTGPDTGELFF
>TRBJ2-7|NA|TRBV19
CASSPRDSPYEQYF
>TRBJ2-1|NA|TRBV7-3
CASSLNGRGTSGEEQFF
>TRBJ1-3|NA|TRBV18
CASSPRDRVSGNTIYF
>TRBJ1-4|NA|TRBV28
CASSSPAANEKLFF
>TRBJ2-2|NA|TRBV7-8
CASSQTTTGELFF
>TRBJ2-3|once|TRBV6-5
CASSPGQALADTQYF
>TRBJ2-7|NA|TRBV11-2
CASSPLSGTSGYEQYF
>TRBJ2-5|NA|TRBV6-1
CASSGLAGVETQYF
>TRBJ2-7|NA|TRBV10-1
CASSEVGVAGYEQYF
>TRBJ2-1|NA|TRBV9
CASSVAGGTYEQFF
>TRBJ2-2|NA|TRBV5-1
CASGAPNTGELFF
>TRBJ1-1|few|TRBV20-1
CSARSGTEAFF
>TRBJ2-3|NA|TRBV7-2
CASSSGGGAPPDTQYF
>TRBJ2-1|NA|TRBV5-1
CASSLAWTSGRNEQFF
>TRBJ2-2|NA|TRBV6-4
CASSAGGGTGELFF
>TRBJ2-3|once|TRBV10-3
CAISGTGDTQYF